This entry is about one T cell receptor beta chain. Sequencing was performed with immunoSEQ multiplex PCR; in TCRdb, only in-frame clones are kept and a portion is missing. This sample yields under 80,000 clones, of which approximately 86% are seen a single time; nearly 8% belongs to the top ten. This sample was included in a study of OX40 agonist ivuxolimab in advanced cancers. This specimen was CD4+ or CD8+ T cells sorted from blood, taken in a trial of the OX40 agonist ivuxolimab. This TCR was sampled from an adult with an advanced solid tumor such as melanoma, head and neck, liver or kidney cancer.

The CDR3, as DNA: TGTGCCAGCAGCTTAGGGCGGGACCTCTACAATGAGCAGTTCTTC. As protein: CASSLGRDLYNEQFF. This chain links TRBV11-2 with TRBJ2-1, with D perhaps matching TRBD2 (6 bases). The CDR3 runs to 15 residues. The V gene lost 1 base and the J gene lost 3 bases, with 10 bases spanning the gap. Germline V gene sequence: CDR1 SGHAT, CDR2 FQNNGV. Based on the CDR3 plus reference TRBV11-2 and TRBJ2-1, the full variable domain is EAGVAQSPRYKIIEKRQSVAFWCNPISGHATLYWYQQILGQGPKLLIQFQNNGVVDDSQLPKDRFSAERLKGVDSTLKIQPAKLEDSAVYLCASSLGRDLYNEQFFGPGTRLTVL.